The source of this T cell receptor beta chain is a study of T cells in Graves' hyperthyroidism and ophthalmopathy. TCR beta CDR3 regions were amplified from RNA transcripts. During a first-round RT-PCR of the TCR CDR3, the HTBI primer set was used. MiXCR, run by TCRdb on the multiplex PCR reads, gives a single entry per CDR3 protein. The sample shows about 420,000 distinct CDR3 sequences, around 14% of them seen only once. It was considered stable Graves' hyperthyroidism when ophthalmopathy did not progress within 18 months. Hyperthyroidism, newly diagnosed and lasting under 2 months, affected patients aged 18 to 65. The PBMCs were sourced from fresh peripheral blood (approximately 9 ml). This clonotype was counted at least ten times. Trimming pared 5 bases from V and 0 bases from J, leaving 8 bases between. The length of the CDR3 is 14 residues.

The chain combines TRBV12-3 or TRBV12-4 with TRBJ1-5; possible D gene TRBD1, 6 bases. The sample consisted of blood. This TCR derives from a woman younger than 30 with Graves' hyperthyroidism. This chain's CDR3 is CASSPRGSNQPQHF. CDR3 nucleotide sequence: TGTGCCAGCAGTCCCAGGGGTAGCAATCAGCCCCAGCATTTT.